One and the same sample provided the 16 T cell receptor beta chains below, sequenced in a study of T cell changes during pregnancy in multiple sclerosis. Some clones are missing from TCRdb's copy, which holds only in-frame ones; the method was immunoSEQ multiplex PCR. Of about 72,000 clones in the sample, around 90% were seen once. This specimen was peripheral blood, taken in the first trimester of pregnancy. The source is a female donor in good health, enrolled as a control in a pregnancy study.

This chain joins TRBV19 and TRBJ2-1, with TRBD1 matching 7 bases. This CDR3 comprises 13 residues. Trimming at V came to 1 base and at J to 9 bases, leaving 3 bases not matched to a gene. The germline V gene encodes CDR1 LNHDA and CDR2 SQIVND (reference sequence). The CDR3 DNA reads TGTGCCAGTAGTATAGTGACAGGGAGTGAGCAGTTCTTC. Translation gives CASSIVTGSEQFF. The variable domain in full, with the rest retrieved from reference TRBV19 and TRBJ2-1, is DGGITQSPKYLFRKEGQNVTLSCEQNLNHDAMYWYRQDPGQGLRLIYYSQIVNDFQKGDIAEGYSVSREKKESFPLTVTSAQKNPTAFYLCASSIVTGSEQFFGPGTRLTVL.

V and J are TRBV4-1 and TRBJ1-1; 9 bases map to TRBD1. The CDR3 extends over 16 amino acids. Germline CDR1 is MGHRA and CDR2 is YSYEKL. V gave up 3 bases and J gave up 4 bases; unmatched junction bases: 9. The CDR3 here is CASSHISGTGITEAFF. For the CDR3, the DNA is TGCGCCAGCAGCCATATATCCGGGACAGGGATCACTGAAGCTTTCTTT.

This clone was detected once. CDR3 region: CASSFLSSGAFDEQFF. DNA for the CDR3: TGTGCCAGCAGCTTTCTGTCCAGCGGGGCCTTCGATGAGCAGTTCTTC. This chain connects TRBV7-9 to TRBJ2-1; 7 bases align to TRBD2. There are 16 residues in the CDR3. Unmatched junction bases numbered 13, after V lost 3 bases and J lost 8 bases. Germline assignment: CDR1 SEHNR and CDR2 FQNEAQ (reference sequence).

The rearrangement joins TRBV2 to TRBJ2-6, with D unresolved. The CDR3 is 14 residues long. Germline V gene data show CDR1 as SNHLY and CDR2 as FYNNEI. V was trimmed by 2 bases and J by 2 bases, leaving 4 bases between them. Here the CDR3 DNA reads TGTGCCAGCAGTGAAATCGCTGGGGCCAACGTCCTGACTTTC. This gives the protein CASSEIAGANVLTF.

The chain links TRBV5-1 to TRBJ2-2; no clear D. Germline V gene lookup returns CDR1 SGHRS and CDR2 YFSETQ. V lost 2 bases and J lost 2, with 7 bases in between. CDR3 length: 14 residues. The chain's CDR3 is CASSFRGNTGELFF. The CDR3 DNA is TGCGCCAGCAGCTTTCGAGGAAACACCGGGGAGCTGTTTTTT.

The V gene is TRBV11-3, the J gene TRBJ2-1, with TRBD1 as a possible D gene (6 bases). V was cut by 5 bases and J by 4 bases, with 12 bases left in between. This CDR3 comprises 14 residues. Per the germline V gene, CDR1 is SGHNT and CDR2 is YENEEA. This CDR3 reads CASSRGGPYNEQFF. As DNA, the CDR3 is TGTGCCAGCAGCAGAGGGGGACCGTACAATGAGCAGTTCTTC.

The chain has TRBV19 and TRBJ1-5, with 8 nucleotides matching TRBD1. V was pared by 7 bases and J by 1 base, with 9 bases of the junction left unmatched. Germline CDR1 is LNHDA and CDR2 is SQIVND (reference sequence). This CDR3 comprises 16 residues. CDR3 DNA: TGTGCCAGTAAGCTAGGACAGGGTCGGAGCAATCAGCCCCAGCATTTT. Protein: CASKLGQGRSNQPQHF.

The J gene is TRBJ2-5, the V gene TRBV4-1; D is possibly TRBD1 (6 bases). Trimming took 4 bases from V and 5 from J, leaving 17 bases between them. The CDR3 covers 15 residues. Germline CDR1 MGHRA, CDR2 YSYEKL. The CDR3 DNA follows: TGCGCCAGCAGCCTAAATTACAGGGATTCGGAGACCCAGTACTTC. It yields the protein CASSLNYRDSETQYF.

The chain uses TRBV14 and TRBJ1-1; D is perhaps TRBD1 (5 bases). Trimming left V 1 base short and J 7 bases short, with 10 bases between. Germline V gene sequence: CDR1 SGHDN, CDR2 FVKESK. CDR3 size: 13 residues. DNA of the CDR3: TGTGCCAGCAGCCAAGGTTTCAGGGATGAAGCTTTCTTT. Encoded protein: CASSQGFRDEAFF.

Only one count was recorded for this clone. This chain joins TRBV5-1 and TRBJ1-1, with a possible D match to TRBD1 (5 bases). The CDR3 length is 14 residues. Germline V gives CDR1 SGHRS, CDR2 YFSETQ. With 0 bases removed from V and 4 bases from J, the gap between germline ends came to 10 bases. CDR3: CASSLARRGTEAFF. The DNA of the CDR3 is TGCGCCAGCAGCTTGGCCAGAAGGGGCACTGAAGCTTTCTTT.

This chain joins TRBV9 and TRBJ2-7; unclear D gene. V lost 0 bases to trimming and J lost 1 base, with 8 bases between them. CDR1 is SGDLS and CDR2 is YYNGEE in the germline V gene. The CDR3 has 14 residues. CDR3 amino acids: CASSVGAPSYEQYF. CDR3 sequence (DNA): TGTGCCAGCAGCGTAGGAGCGCCTTCCTACGAGCAGTACTTC.

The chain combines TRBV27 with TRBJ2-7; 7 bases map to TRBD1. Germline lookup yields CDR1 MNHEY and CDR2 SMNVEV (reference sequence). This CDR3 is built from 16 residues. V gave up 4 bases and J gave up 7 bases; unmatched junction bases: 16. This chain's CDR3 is CASSSLTIKGGGEQYF. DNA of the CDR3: TGTGCCAGCAGTTCCCTTACGATTAAAGGGGGCGGGGAGCAGTACTTC.

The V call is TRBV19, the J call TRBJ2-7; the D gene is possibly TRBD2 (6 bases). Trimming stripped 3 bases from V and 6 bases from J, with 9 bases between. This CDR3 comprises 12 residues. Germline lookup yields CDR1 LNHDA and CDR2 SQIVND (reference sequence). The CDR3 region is CASSIIGGEQYF. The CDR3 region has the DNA TGTGCCAGTAGTATCATCGGGGGCGAGCAGTACTTC. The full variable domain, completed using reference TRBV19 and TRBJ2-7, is DGGITQSPKYLFRKEGQNVTLSCEQNLNHDAMYWYRQDPGQGLRLIYYSQIVNDFQKGDIAEGYSVSREKKESFPLTVTSAQKNPTAFYLCASSIIGGEQYFGPGTRLTVT.

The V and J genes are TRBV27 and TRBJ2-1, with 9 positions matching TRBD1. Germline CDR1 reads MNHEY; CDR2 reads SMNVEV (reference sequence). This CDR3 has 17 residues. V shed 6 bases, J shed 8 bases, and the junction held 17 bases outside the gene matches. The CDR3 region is CASRTPSRDRAPHEQFF. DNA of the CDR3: TGTGCCAGCAGGACCCCCTCCCGGGACAGGGCCCCCCATGAGCAGTTCTTC.

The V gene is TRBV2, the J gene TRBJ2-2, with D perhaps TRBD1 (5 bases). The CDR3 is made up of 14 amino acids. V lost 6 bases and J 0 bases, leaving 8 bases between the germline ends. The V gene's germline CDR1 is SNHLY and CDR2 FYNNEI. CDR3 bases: TGTGCCAGCAGCGACAGACCGAACACCGGGGAGCTGTTTTTT. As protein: CASSDRPNTGELFF.

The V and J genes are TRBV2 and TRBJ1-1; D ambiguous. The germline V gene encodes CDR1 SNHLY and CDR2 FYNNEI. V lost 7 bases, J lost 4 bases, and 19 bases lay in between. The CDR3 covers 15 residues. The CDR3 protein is CASTKEGIRSTEAFF. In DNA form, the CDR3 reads TGTGCCAGCACCAAGGAGGGAATAAGGTCCACTGAAGCTTTCTTT. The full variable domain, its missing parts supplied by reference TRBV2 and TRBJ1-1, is EPEVTQTPSHQVTQMGQEVILRCVPISNHLYFYWYRQILGQKVEFLVSFYNNEISEKSEIFDDQFSVERPDGSNFTLKIRSTKLEDSAMYFCASTKEGIRSTEAFFGQGTRLTVV.